This TCR beta chain originates from a study of T-cell reconstitution after alpha-beta-depleted transplantation in children (dated by TCRdb to the mid-2010s). General notes on the study: Using TCR repertoire profiling, the study quantitatively followed how T-cell immune reconstitution unfolded in children after TCRalphabeta/CD19-depleted allogeneic hematopoietic cell transplantation.

Sequences DFQATT (CDR1) and SNEGSKA (CDR2) are obtained from the germline V gene (reference sequence). Inclusive of the bounding cysteine and phenylalanine, the CDR3 is 14 residues long. The CDR3 DNA has 42 bases and is translated from base 1. Trimming costs V 3 bases and J 2 bases, and their ends lie 13 bases apart. Library prep was done by PCR. TCRdb lists the instrument as Illumina HiSeq 2500. To normalize quantification of the TCRbeta repertoire, the TCR libraries were built with molecular barcoding that relied on unique molecular identifiers. In TCRdb, the public reads were trimmed at Q25 with fastp and aligned with MiXCR, with productive beta chains retained. Rows with a matching CDR3 protein are joined into one entry that keeps the most common DNA and genes. The sample profile shows 490,000 or so distinct CDR3 sequences; around 13% of them were found once. The ten largest clonotypes hold about 5% of the sample.

With regard to this clonotype: Its target antigen remains unknown. Base qualities are missing; no much larger clone stands one base away.

The sequence was collected from a human donor who donated a stem cell graft to a child with combined immunodeficiency. The chain employs TRBV20-1 and TRBJ2-5; TRBD1 is possibly the D segment (6 matching bases). Sequencing was performed on PBMCs from the stem cell graft donor, taken from the stem cell graft. The CDR3 is CSARYPGQQETQYF. The sequence in DNA is TGCAGTGCTAGGTACCCGGGACAACAAGAGACCCAGTACTTC.